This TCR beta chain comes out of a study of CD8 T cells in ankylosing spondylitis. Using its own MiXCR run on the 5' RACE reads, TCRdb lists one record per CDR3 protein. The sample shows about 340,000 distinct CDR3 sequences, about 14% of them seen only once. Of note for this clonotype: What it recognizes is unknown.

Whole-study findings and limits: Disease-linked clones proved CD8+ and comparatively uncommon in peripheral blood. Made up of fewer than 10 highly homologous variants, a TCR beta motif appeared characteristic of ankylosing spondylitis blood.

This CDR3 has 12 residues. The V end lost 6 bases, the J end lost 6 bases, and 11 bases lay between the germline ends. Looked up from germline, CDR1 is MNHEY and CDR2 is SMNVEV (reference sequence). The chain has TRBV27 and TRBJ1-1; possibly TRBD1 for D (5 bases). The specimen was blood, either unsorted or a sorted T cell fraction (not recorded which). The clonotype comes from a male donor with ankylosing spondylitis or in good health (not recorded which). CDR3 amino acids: CASSTGGSEAFF. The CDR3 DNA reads TGTGCCAGCAGCACAGGCGGATCTGAAGCTTTCTTT.